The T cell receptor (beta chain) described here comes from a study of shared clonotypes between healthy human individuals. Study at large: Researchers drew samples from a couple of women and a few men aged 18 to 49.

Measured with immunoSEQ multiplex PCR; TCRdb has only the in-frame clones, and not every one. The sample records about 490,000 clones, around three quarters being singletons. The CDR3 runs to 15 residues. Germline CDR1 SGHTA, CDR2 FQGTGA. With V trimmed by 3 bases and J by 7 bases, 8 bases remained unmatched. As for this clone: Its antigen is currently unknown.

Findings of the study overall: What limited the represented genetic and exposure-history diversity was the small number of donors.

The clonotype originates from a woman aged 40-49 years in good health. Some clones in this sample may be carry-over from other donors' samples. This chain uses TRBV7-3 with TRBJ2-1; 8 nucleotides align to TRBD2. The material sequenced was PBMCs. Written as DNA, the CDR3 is TGTGCCAGCAGCTTGAGCACTAGCGGTTGGAATGAGCAGTTCTTC. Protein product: CASSLSTSGWNEQFF.